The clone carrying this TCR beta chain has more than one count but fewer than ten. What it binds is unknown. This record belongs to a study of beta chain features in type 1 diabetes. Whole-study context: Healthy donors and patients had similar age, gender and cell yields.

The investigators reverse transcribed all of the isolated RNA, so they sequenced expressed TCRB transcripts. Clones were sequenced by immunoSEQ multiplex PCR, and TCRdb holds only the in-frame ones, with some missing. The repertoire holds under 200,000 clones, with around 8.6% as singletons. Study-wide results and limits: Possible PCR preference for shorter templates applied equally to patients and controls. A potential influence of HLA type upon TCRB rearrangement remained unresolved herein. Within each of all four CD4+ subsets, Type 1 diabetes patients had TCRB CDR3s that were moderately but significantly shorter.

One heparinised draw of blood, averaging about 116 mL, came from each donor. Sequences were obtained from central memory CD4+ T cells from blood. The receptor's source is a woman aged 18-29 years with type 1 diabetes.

CDR3 in amino acids: CATSRVGTRSGNTIYF. Written as DNA, the CDR3 is TGTGCCACCAGCAGAGTGGGCACCCGCTCTGGAAACACCATATATTTT. V and J are TRBV15 and TRBJ1-3, with D unresolved. Germline V gene lookup returns CDR1 LNHNV and CDR2 YYDKDF (reference sequence). CDR3 size: 16 residues. V was shortened by 1 base and J by 0 bases, with 10 bases between the two germline ends.